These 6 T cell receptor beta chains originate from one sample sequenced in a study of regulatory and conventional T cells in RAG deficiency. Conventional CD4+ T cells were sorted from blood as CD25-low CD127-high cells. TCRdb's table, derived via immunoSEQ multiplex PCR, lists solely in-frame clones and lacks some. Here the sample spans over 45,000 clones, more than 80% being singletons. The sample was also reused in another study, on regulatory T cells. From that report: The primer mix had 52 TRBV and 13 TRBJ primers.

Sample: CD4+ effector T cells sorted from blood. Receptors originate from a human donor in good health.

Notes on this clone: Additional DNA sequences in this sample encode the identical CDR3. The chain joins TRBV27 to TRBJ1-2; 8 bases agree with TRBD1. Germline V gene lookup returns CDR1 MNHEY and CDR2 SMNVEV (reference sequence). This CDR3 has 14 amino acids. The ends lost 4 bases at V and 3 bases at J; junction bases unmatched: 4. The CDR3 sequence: CASSSGGVDYGYTF. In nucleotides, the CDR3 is TGTGCCAGCAGTTCAGGGGGCGTAGACTATGGCTACACCTTC.

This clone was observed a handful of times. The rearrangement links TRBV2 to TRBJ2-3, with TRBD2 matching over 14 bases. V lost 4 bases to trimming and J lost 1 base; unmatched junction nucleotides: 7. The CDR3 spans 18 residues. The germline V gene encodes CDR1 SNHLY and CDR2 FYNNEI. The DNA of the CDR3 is TGTGCCAGCAGTGCGGGACTAGCGGGGGTCCTTCGCACAGATACGCAGTATTTT. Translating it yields CASSAGLAGVLRTDTQYF.

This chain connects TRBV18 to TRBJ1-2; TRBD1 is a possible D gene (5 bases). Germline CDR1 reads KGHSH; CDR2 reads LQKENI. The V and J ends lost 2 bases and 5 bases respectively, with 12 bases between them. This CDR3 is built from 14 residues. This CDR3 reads CASSPSSRGYGYTF. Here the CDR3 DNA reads TGTGCCAGCTCACCATCCTCCCGGGGGTATGGCTACACCTTC.

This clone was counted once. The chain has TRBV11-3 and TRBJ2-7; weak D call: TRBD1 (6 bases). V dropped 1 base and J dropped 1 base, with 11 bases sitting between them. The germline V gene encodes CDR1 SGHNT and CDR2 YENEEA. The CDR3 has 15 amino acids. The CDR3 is CASSLGRGHSYEQYF. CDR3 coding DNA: TGTGCCAGCAGCTTAGGCAGGGGCCATTCCTACGAGCAGTACTTC.

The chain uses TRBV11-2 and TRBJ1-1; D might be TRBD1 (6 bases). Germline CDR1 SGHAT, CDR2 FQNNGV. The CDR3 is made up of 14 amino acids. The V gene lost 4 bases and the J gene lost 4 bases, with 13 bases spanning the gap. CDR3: CASSSQQGFTEAFF. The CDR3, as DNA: TGTGCCAGCAGCTCTCAACAGGGATTCACTGAAGCTTTCTTT.

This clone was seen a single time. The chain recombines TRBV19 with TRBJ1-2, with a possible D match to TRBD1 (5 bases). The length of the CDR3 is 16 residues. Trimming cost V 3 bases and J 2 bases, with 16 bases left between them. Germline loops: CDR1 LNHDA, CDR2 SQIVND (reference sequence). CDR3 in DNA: TGTGCCAGTAGTATGGGCCGGACACTCCCAAACTATGGCTACACCTTC. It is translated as CASSMGRTLPNYGYTF.